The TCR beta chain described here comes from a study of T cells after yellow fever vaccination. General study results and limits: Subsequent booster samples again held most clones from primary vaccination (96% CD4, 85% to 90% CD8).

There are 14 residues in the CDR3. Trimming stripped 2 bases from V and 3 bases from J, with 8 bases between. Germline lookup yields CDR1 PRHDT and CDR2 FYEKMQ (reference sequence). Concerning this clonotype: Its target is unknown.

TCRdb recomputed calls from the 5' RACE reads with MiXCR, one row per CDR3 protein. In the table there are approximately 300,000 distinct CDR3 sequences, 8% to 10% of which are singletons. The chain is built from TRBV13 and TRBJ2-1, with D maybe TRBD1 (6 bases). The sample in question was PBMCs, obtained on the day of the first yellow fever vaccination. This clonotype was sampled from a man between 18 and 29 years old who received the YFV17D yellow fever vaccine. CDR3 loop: CASSLQQGYNEQFF. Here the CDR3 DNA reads TGTGCCAGCAGCTTACAACAGGGCTACAATGAGCAGTTCTTC.